A selection of T cell receptor beta chains follows, all from one sample in a study of blood T cells in healthy people across ages. TCRdb passed the 5' RACE reads through MiXCR, listing each CDR3 protein once. This table has 1.5 million to 2 million distinct CDR3 sequences, roughly two fifths appearing once. The sample consisted of blood. These receptors were obtained from a human donor in good health. CDR3s include the opening cysteine and the closing phenylalanine or tryptophan. The D gene is left open where the match is weak. Rows give clone size only sometimes, using once, few, many, or a class for an expanded clone.

d_gene	j_gene	abundance	v_gene	CDR3aa	CDR3nt
TRBD1	TRBJ1-2	.	TRBV5-1	CASSTPGQGRANYGYTF	TGCGCCAGCAGCACGCCGGGACAGGGCAGAGCTAACTATGGCTACACCTTC
.	TRBJ2-2	.	TRBV7-3	CASRLGRGNTGELFF	TGTGCCAGCAGATTAGGCAGGGGGAACACCGGGGAGCTGTTTTTT
TRBD2	TRBJ2-7	.	TRBV27	CASSSEGRGVREQYF	TGTGCCAGCAGTTCAGAGGGGCGGGGGGTCCGCGAGCAGTACTTC
.	TRBJ2-5	many	TRBV29-1	CSVDSGVGAETQYF	TGCAGCGTTGATTCGGGAGTTGGGGCAGAGACCCAGTACTTC
TRBD1	TRBJ1-5	.	TRBV5-5	CASSYLGQGQPQHF	TGTGCCAGCAGCTACCTCGGACAGGGGCAGCCCCAGCATTTT
.	TRBJ2-3	.	TRBV28	CASSLMYLDTQYF	TGTGCCAGCAGTTTAATGTATCTAGATACGCAGTATTTT
.	TRBJ2-1	.	TRBV28	CASSLYREEGYEQFF	TGTGCCAGCAGTTTATACAGGGAGGAGGGCTACGAGCAGTTCTTC
.	TRBJ2-3	.	TRBV28	CASKTQEGSPHVTQYF	TGTGCCAGCAAAACGCAAGAGGGGAGTCCACATGTTACGCAGTATTTT
TRBD1	TRBJ1-2	few	TRBV29-1	CSVEEGTGAGGYTF	TGCAGCGTTGAAGAAGGGACAGGGGCAGGAGGCTACACCTTC
.	TRBJ2-5	once	TRBV6-5	CASTRDVKGLETQYF	TGTGCCAGCACTCGCGACGTAAAGGGTCTAGAGACCCAGTACTTC
TRBD2	TRBJ2-1	few	TRBV20-1	CSATAGGPFNEQFF	TGCAGTGCTACCGCGGGGGGGCCTTTCAATGAGCAGTTCTTC
.	TRBJ2-3	.	TRBV4-2	CASNQVEPTSTDTQYF	TGTGCCAGCAACCAAGTTGAGCCCACTAGCACAGATACGCAGTATTTT
.	TRBJ2-7	once	TRBV6-6	CASSPTAGDSYEQYF	TGTGCCAGCAGCCCCACTGCAGGGGATTCCTACGAGCAGTACTTC
.	TRBJ2-1	.	TRBV20-1	CSATTRVINEQFF	TGCAGTGCTACGACGCGCGTTATCAATGAGCAGTTCTTC
TRBD1	TRBJ2-1	.	TRBV4-3	CASSQAWQGAYNEQFF	TGCGCCAGCAGCCAAGCGTGGCAGGGGGCCTACAATGAGCAGTTCTTC
TRBD1	TRBJ1-6	.	TRBV20-1	CSARTTGFHSPLHF	TGCAGTGCTAGGACGACAGGGTTCCATTCACCCCTCCACTTT
TRBD1	TRBJ1-1	few	TRBV9	CASTKTGGETEAFF	TGTGCCAGCACGAAGACAGGGGGCGAAACTGAAGCTTTCTTT
.	TRBJ2-5	.	TRBV4-2	CASSLDRDKKQYF	TGTGCCAGCAGCCTAGACCGGGACAAAAAGCAGTACTTC
.	TRBJ2-3	few	TRBV7-2	CASSSRGGYSTQYF	TGTGCCAGCAGCTCGAGGGGGGGGTATAGTACGCAGTATTTT
.	TRBJ2-1	.	TRBV9	CASSVGRPSYNEQFF	TGTGCCAGCAGCGTGGGACGCCCTTCCTACAATGAGCAGTTCTTC
.	TRBJ1-2	few	TRBV4-2	CASSQGETYVPGYTF	TGTGCCAGCAGCCAAGGTGAGACGTATGTTCCTGGCTACACCTTC
.	TRBJ1-5	.	TRBV20-1	CSAPNQGTMRNQPQHF	TGCAGTGCGCCGAACCAGGGAACGATGCGCAATCAGCCCCAGCATTTT
.	TRBJ2-7	few	TRBV20-1	CSARTGTPPYEQYF	TGCAGTGCGCGTACCGGGACACCACCCTACGAGCAGTACTTC
.	TRBJ2-7	.	TRBV21-1	CASRPDRRGSYEQYF	TGTGCCAGCCGGCCGGACAGGCGGGGCTCCTACGAGCAGTACTTC
TRBD2	TRBJ2-5	.	TRBV18	CASSTPQRGTQYF	TGTGCCAGCTCTACACCCCAGCGGGGGACCCAGTACTTC
.	TRBJ2-3	few	TRBV15	CVTSSYLSTDTQYF	TGTGTCACCAGCAGTTACCTCAGCACAGATACGCAGTATTTT
.	TRBJ1-2	.	TRBV7-8	CASSLFGTDYYGYTF	TGTGCCAGCAGCCTATTTGGGACGGACTATTATGGCTACACCTTC
.	TRBJ2-5	.	TRBV20-1	CSARGKGRETQYF	TGCAGTGCTAGAGGGAAGGGGAGAGAGACCCAGTACTTC
TRBD1	TRBJ2-1	.	TRBV3-1	CASSPTRGRPGNEQFF	TGTGCCAGCAGCCCAACCAGGGGGCGTCCGGGGAATGAGCAGTTCTTC
TRBD2	TRBJ2-3	few	TRBV12-3/TRBV12-4	CASSLGLAGGLGDTQYF	TGTGCCAGCAGTTTAGGACTAGCGGGGGGGCTTGGAGATACGCAGTATTTT
.	TRBJ2-1	.	TRBV7-2	CASSFKNEQFF	TGTGCCAGCAGCTTTAAGAATGAGCAGTTCTTC
.	TRBJ2-7	few	TRBV5-6	CASSLGIQGTSHEQYF	TGTGCCAGTAGCCTAGGGATCCAGGGCACTTCTCACGAGCAGTACTTC
.	TRBJ2-1	few	TRBV5-5	CASSYRDTYNEQFF	TGTGCCAGCAGCTACCGGGACACTTACAATGAGCAGTTCTTC
.	TRBJ1-4	few	TRBV28	CASSLSGEGANEKLFF	TGTGCCAGCAGTTTATCCGGGGAAGGAGCTAATGAAAAACTGTTTTTT
TRBD2	TRBJ2-1	.	TRBV20-1	CSARDRAGGLYSEQFF	TGCAGTGCTAGAGATCGGGCGGGGGGGCTCTACAGTGAGCAGTTCTTC
.	TRBJ2-1	.	TRBV9	CASSVALGQPNNEQFF	TGTGCCAGCAGCGTAGCCCTGGGACAACCAAACAATGAGCAGTTCTTC
.	TRBJ2-2	few	TRBV6-5	CASSYRDFPTGELFF	TGTGCCAGCAGTTACCGGGACTTTCCCACCGGGGAGCTGTTTTTT
.	TRBJ2-1	few	TRBV20-1	CSASGGPLYIINEQFF	TGCAGTGCTAGCGGGGGGCCCCTATATATTATCAATGAGCAGTTCTTC
.	TRBJ2-1	.	TRBV4-1	CASSQVPLAKNIQFF	TGCGCCAGCAGCCAAGTGCCTCTAGCCAAAAACATTCAGTTCTTC
.	TRBJ1-5	.	TRBV6-6	CASSGGPSNQPQHF	TGTGCCAGCAGTGGGGGTCCGAGCAATCAGCCCCAGCATTTT
.	TRBJ2-7	few	TRBV7-9	CASSLGGLWGEQYF	TGTGCCAGCAGCTTAGGTGGCCTATGGGGGGAGCAGTACTTC
TRBD1	TRBJ2-7	few	TRBV6-5	CASSYSPLGDRGPYEQYF	TGTGCCAGCAGTTACTCTCCCCTTGGGGACAGGGGGCCTTACGAGCAGTACTTC
.	TRBJ2-6	.	TRBV5-1	CASSLVGIGANVLTF	TGCGCCAGCAGCTTGGTGGGTATTGGGGCCAACGTCCTGACTTTC
TRBD1	TRBJ2-6	.	TRBV28	CASRLRVGTGVPGANVLTF	TGTGCCAGCAGACTACGTGTGGGGACAGGGGTGCCTGGGGCCAACGTCCTGACTTTC
TRBD1	TRBJ2-7	.	TRBV5-1	CASSRDRKYEQYF	TGCGCCAGCTCCCGGGACAGGAAGTACGAGCAGTACTTC
.	TRBJ2-7	.	TRBV6-6	CASSRQGGGDEQYF	TGTGCCAGCAGCCGCCAGGGAGGCGGGGACGAGCAGTACTTC
.	TRBJ2-7	few	TRBV4-3	CASSQDFRGSSYEQYF	TGCGCCAGCAGCCAAGATTTTCGGGGGAGCTCCTACGAGCAGTACTTC
.	TRBJ2-7	few	TRBV2	CASSDPTDPYEQYF	TGTGCCAGCAGTGACCCGACAGACCCCTACGAGCAGTACTTC
.	TRBJ1-1	.	TRBV7-2	CASSLGARYGTEAFF	TGTGCCAGCAGCTTAGGAGCGCGCTACGGGACTGAAGCTTTCTTT
.	TRBJ2-3	.	TRBV7-3	CASSPNPSGDTQYF	TGTGCCAGCAGCCCTAACCCCTCAGGGGATACGCAGTATTTT
.	TRBJ1-1	.	TRBV2	CASSERLFGGVNTEAFF	TGTGCCAGCAGTGAAAGGCTTTTCGGGGGCGTGAACACTGAAGCTTTCTTT
TRBD1	TRBJ1-3	.	TRBV4-3	CASSLGTASFSGNTIYF	TGCGCCAGCAGCCTCGGGACAGCTTCTTTCTCTGGAAACACCATATATTTT